One and the same sample provided the 29 T cell receptor beta chains below, sequenced in a study of memory CD4+ T cells and cytomegalovirus serostatus. Sequencing used immunoSEQ multiplex PCR; TCRdb keeps in-frame clones, though not all of them. The sample shows roughly 49,000 clones, 82% of them seen only once. The sort gate was single viable CD3+CD4+CD8-CD45RO+ cells for memory CD4+ T cells. Sequences were obtained from memory CD4+ T cells from blood. All receptors derive from an adult in good health and CMV-seronegative.

This clone was detected once. This rearrangement joins TRBV30 to TRBJ2-3, with 7 bases identical to TRBD2. Looked up from germline, CDR1 is GTSNPN and CDR2 is SVGIG (reference sequence). Losses at the gene ends were 4 bases for V and 8 bases for J; bases not matched to a gene: 12. There are 14 residues in the CDR3. For the CDR3, the DNA is TGTGCCTGGACCCTGACTTCTAGCGGTGGTACGCAGTATTTT. It translates to CAWTLTSSGGTQYF.

V usage is TRBV2 and J usage is TRBJ2-1, with D possibly matching TRBD1 (6 bases). CDR1 SNHLY and CDR2 FYNNEI come from the germline V gene. The CDR3 is made up of 14 amino acids. V lost 5 bases and J 4 bases, leaving 12 bases between the germline ends. CDR3 in DNA: TGTGCCAGCAGTCCCGGGACAAGTTACAATGAGCAGTTCTTC. Its protein is CASSPGTSYNEQFF.

This sequence joins TRBV4-1 and TRBJ2-3; perhaps TRBD2 as D (6 bases). There are 17 residues in the CDR3. Trimming removed 0 bases from V and 1 base from J, with 14 bases in between. The germline V gene has CDR1 MGHRA and CDR2 YSYEKL. CDR3 sequence (DNA): TGCGCCAGCAGCCAAGATGTTCCTGGCGGGGGCACAGATACGCAGTATTTT. Encoded protein: CASSQDVPGGGTDTQYF.

CDR3 sequence: CASAVRPGLTEAFF. The CDR3 nucleotides are TGTGCCAGCGCTGTGAGGCCGGGGTTGACTGAAGCTTTCTTT. The chain employs TRBV13 and TRBJ1-1; D not certain. CDR1 PRHDT and CDR2 FYEKMQ come from the germline V gene (reference sequence). Trimming removed 8 bases from V and 5 bases from J, with 18 bases in between. The CDR3 contains 14 residues.

The V gene is TRBV14, the J gene TRBJ1-5; maybe TRBD1 (5 bases). Trimming took 9 bases from V and 14 from J, leaving 17 bases between them. This CDR3 is 11 amino acids long. Germline V gene sequence: CDR1 SGHDN, CDR2 FVKESK. Here the CDR3 DNA reads TGTGCCAGGATGAGGGGCGGACGCAAGCATTTT. Protein product: CARMRGGRKHF.

This chain uses TRBV10-1 with TRBJ2-1; 11 nucleotides line up with TRBD1. CDR1 WNHNN and CDR2 SYGVQD come from the germline V gene (reference sequence). After removal of 6 bases from V and 5 bases from J, the junction contained 9 bases not matched to a gene. This CDR3 is 16 amino acids long. Here the CDR3 DNA reads TGCGCCAGCAGCGGACAGGGGGCGGTCCTGAACAATGAGCAGTTCTTC. The encoded protein is CASSGQGAVLNNEQFF.

This clone was found a few times. This sequence joins TRBV30 and TRBJ1-6; the D is unclear. The CDR3 contains 13 residues. Per germline, CDR1 GTSNPN and CDR2 SVGIG (reference sequence). V was cut by 4 bases and J by 7 bases, with 11 bases left in between. The CDR3 coding sequence is TGTGCCTGGAAATATGGGGTCAATTCACCCCTCCACTTT. Its protein is CAWKYGVNSPLHF. Together with reference TRBV30 and TRBJ1-6, the CDR3 gives the full variable domain: SQTIHQWPATLVQPVGSPLSLECTVEGTSNPNLYWYRQAAGRGLQLLFYSVGIGQISSEVPQNLSASRPQDRQFILSSKKLLLSDSGFYLCAWKYGVNSPLHFGNGTRLTVT.

This clone was found a few times. The rearrangement links TRBV30 to TRBJ1-3; the match to TRBD1 covers 7 bases. In germline, CDR1 is GTSNPN, CDR2 SVGIG (reference sequence). The CDR3 runs to 14 residues. J was trimmed by 2 bases and V by 3 bases; bases with no gene match: 4. DNA of the CDR3: TGTGCCTGGAGACGAGACAGGGCTGGAAACACCATATATTTT. Amino acid sequence: CAWRRDRAGNTIYF.

This clone showed up just once. The chain has TRBV11-3 and TRBJ2-3, with a possible D match to TRBD1 (8 bases). The CDR3 covers 15 residues. Deletions cut 5 bases from V and 5 bases from J, with 17 bases between. Germline values: CDR1 SGHNT, CDR2 YENEEA. Here the CDR3 reads CASSGGQGGGDTQYF. The DNA of the CDR3 is TGTGCCAGCAGCGGAGGACAGGGCGGGGGAGATACGCAGTATTTT. Full variable domain (missing parts from reference TRBV11-3 and TRBJ2-3): EAGVVQSPRYKIIEKKQPVAFWCNPISGHNTLYWYLQNLGQGPELLIRYENEEAVDDSQLPKDRFSAERLKGVDSTLKIQPAELGDSAVYLCASSGGQGGGDTQYFGPGTRLTVL.

The chain recombines TRBV18 with TRBJ2-6; 7 bases fit TRBD1. Germline V gives CDR1 KGHSH, CDR2 LQKENI. Germline trimming cut 1 base from V and 0 bases from J; bases unmatched to any gene: 6. CDR3 size: 18 residues. The CDR3 here is CASSPRDSANSGANVLTF. Written as DNA, the CDR3 is TGTGCCAGCTCACCACGGGACAGTGCCAACTCTGGGGCCAACGTCCTGACTTTC.

The chain has TRBV21-1 and TRBJ1-2. TRBV21-1 is deemed a pseudogene. The CDR3 spans 15 residues. The CDR3 region has the DNA TGTGCCAGCAGCAAAGGGTGGGGAGAGGGGTATGGCTACACCTTC. This sequence encodes CASSKGWGEGYGYTF.

The chain combines TRBV30 with TRBJ1-1; D is perhaps TRBD1 (6 bases). The germline V gene has CDR1 GTSNPN and CDR2 SVGIG (reference sequence). V was cut by 3 bases and J by 10 bases, with 15 bases left in between. CDR3 size: 12 residues. For the CDR3, the DNA is TGTGCCTGGAGCGGGGGGACACAAGTAGCTTTCTTT. This translates into CAWSGGTQVAFF.

The rearrangement joins TRBV5-6 to TRBJ1-2, with 7 bases that match TRBD1. The ends lost 4 bases at V and 5 bases at J; junction bases unmatched: 8. The germline CDR1 and CDR2 sequences are SGHDT and YYEEEE. This CDR3 contains 14 residues. CDR3 sequence: CASSPRDSGYGYTF. CDR3 nucleotide sequence: TGTGCCAGCAGCCCCCGGGACAGTGGTTATGGCTACACCTTC.

This chain joins TRBV6-5 and TRBJ1-2, with 9 nucleotides matching TRBD1. CDR1 MNHEY and CDR2 SVGAGI come from the germline V gene. The CDR3 contains 16 residues. J gave up 4 bases and V 4 bases, and 10 bases lay outside the gene matches. The CDR3 sequence: CASSSGTGISFYGYTF. The CDR3 DNA reads as TGTGCCAGCAGTTCCGGGACAGGGATATCCTTCTATGGCTACACCTTC.

The chain employs TRBV6-5 and TRBJ2-3; D is perhaps TRBD2 (5 bases). Germline V gene lookup returns CDR1 MNHEY and CDR2 SVGAGI. This CDR3 contains 12 residues. Trimming took 7 bases from V and 2 from J, leaving 7 bases between them. The DNA for the CDR3 is TGTGCCAGCACGGGGTTCACAGATACGCAGTATTTT. It translates to CASTGFTDTQYF.

The V and J genes are TRBV7-9 and TRBJ2-3; unclear D gene. The CDR3 spans 12 residues. The V gene lost 2 bases and the J gene lost 9 bases, with 9 bases spanning the gap. The V gene's germline CDR1 is SEHNR and CDR2 FQNEAQ (reference sequence). The CDR3 nucleotides are TGTGCCAGCAGCTTACTGGGCCGGACGCAGTATTTT. It specifies CASSLLGRTQYF.

The rearrangement joins TRBV20-1 to TRBJ1-3, with D uncertain. Germline V gives CDR1 DFQATT, CDR2 SNEGSKA (reference sequence). V dropped 7 bases and J dropped 7 bases, with 11 bases sitting between them. The CDR3 is 11 amino acids. CDR3 coding DNA: TGCAGTGTAAGGGCGAGGAACACCATATATTTT. Encoded protein: CSVRARNTIYF.

This sequence joins TRBV5-4 and TRBJ2-5; D ambiguous. Germline assignment: CDR1 SGHNT and CDR2 YYREEE (reference sequence). The CDR3 sequence is 12 residues long. V dropped 4 bases and J dropped 5 bases, with 9 bases sitting between them. The CDR3 DNA reads as TGTGCCAGCAGCCCCGGTAGGGAGACCCAGTACTTC. Translated: CASSPGRETQYF.

The chain recombines TRBV15 with TRBJ1-6; no definite D call. V was trimmed by 1 base and J by 7 bases, leaving 14 bases between them. The CDR3 is made up of 16 amino acids. Germline-derived CDR1 and CDR2 are LNHNV and YYDKDF (reference sequence). DNA for the CDR3: TGTGCCACCAGCAGAGTTACGGGCATACTAAATTCACCCCTCCACTTT. Residues: CATSRVTGILNSPLHF.

This clone turned up a few times. This chain joins TRBV29-1 and TRBJ2-3, with D possibly TRBD2 on 7 matching bases. V lost 8 bases and J lost 4, with 19 bases in between. The CDR3 is made up of 14 amino acids. The germline CDR1 and CDR2 sequences are SQVTM and ANQGSEA. CDR3 in amino acids: CSCGRGGEADTQYF. In DNA form, the CDR3 reads TGCAGCTGTGGGAGGGGGGGCGAGGCAGATACGCAGTATTTT.

As to this clone: Germline is not matched at one junction end, which may reflect a read error. This chain links TRBV2 with TRBJ2-5; D unresolved. Germline V gives CDR1 SNHLY, CDR2 FYNNEI. The CDR3 sequence is 11 residues long. The CDR3 DNA reads as TGTGCCGGCAGTGCTGAGGAGACCCAGTACTTC. Protein product: CAGSAEETQYF. Drawing the rest from reference TRBV2 and TRBJ2-5, the complete variable domain is EPEVTQTPSHQVTQMGQEVILRCVPISNHLYFYWYRQILGQKVEFLVSFYNNEISEKSEIFDDQFSVERPDGSNFTLKIRSTKLEDSAMYFCAGSAEETQYFGPGTRLLVL.

V gene TRBV5-1 combines with J gene TRBJ2-5, with D perhaps matching TRBD2 (6 bases). V was shortened by 2 bases and J by 3 bases, with 8 bases between the two germline ends. Germline lookup yields CDR1 SGHRS and CDR2 YFSETQ. This CDR3 has 13 amino acids. CDR3: CASSFGGEETQYF. CDR3 in DNA: TGCGCCAGCAGCTTTGGCGGGGAAGAGACCCAGTACTTC. The full variable domain, its missing parts supplied by reference TRBV5-1 and TRBJ2-5, is KAGVTQTPRYLIKTRGQQVTLSCSPISGHRSVSWYQQTPGQGLQFLFEYFSETQRNKGNFPGRFSGRQFSNSRSEMNVSTLELGDSALYLCASSFGGEETQYFGPGTRLLVL.

This chain links TRBV7-2 with TRBJ2-7; 7 bases agree with TRBD1. There are 14 residues in the CDR3. Trimming at V came to 1 base and at J to 3 bases, leaving 3 bases not matched to a gene. CDR1 and CDR2 from the germline V gene are SGHTA and FQGNSA. CDR3 residues: CASSLDRTGYEQYF. The DNA for the CDR3 is TGTGCCAGCAGCTTAGATCGGACAGGCTACGAGCAGTACTTC.

The chain uses TRBV5-4 and TRBJ2-3; weak D call: TRBD1 (6 bases). The V gene's germline CDR1 is SGHNT and CDR2 YYREEE (reference sequence). The ends were cut back, 3 bases at V and 2 bases at J, with 16 bases in the middle. The CDR3 totals 16 residues. The CDR3 nucleotides are TGTGCCAGCAGCTCCCATGAGGGGGTGATCACAGATACGCAGTATTTT. This sequence encodes CASSSHEGVITDTQYF.

This sequence joins TRBV6-6 and TRBJ1-2; D uncertain. V was shortened by 6 bases and J by 1 base, with 6 bases between the two germline ends. From germline, CDR1 is MNHNY and CDR2 SVGAGI (reference sequence). The CDR3 has 12 amino acids. CDR3: CASSQINYGYTF. The CDR3 region has the DNA TGTGCCAGCAGCCAAATTAACTATGGCTACACCTTC.

The gene calls are TRBV27 and TRBJ1-1, with no clear D. The V and J ends lost 8 bases and 6 bases respectively, with 13 bases between them. CDR1 and CDR2 (germline): MNHEY, SMNVEV (reference sequence). The CDR3 sequence is 12 residues long. Here the CDR3 reads CASSTPQSEAFF. The CDR3 nucleotides read TGTGCCAGCTCAACCCCCCAATCTGAAGCTTTCTTT.

This clone was seen more than once but under ten times. CDR3 nucleotides: TGTGCCACCTGGACAGGGTCATCACGCGAGCAGTACTTC. Protein sequence: CATWTGSSREQYF. The chain is built from TRBV6-5 and TRBJ2-7, with 8 positions matching TRBD1. The trim removed 10 bases at V and 6 bases at J, leaving 11 bases unmatched. CDR1 and CDR2 from the germline V gene are MNHEY and SVGAGI. The CDR3 is 13 amino acids.

As concerns this clone: Germline is not matched at one junction end, which may reflect a read error. J is TRBJ1-2 and V is TRBV30; TRBD1 matches 10 bases. The CDR3 covers 15 residues. In germline, CDR1 is GTSNPN, CDR2 SVGIG (reference sequence). The CDR3 reads CAWLDRGSGGYVYTF. The CDR3 DNA follows: TGTGCCTGGTTGGACAGGGGGTCGGGTGGCTATGTCTACACCTTC.

The J gene is TRBJ1-4, the V gene TRBV30, with a tentative D call TRBD1 (6 bases). The V end was cut by 0 bases, the J end by 8 bases, with 16 bases between. The CDR3 length is 15 residues. Germline V gene lookup returns CDR1 GTSNPN and CDR2 SVGIG (reference sequence). In DNA form, the CDR3 reads TGTGCCTGGAGTGTATTTAGGGACATCAGGGAAAAACTGTTTTTT. Encoded protein: CAWSVFRDIREKLFF.